These 4 T cell receptor beta chains were all obtained from the same sample, sequenced in a study of cytomegalovirus exposure and HLA in healthy donors. Use of 60 Vbeta and 13 Jbeta primers characterized the PCR. Measured with immunoSEQ multiplex PCR; TCRdb has only the in-frame clones, and not every one. The table records 130,000 to 150,000 clones, more than 70% of them present only once. Sequenced input: PBMCs. These receptors were collected from a male donor in good health and CMV-seropositive.

The CDR3: CASSSDRDLYGYTF. CDR3 DNA: TGTGCCAGCAGTTCGGACAGGGACCTCTATGGCTACACCTTC. This chain links TRBV5-5 with TRBJ1-2; TRBD1 matches 8 bases. There are 14 residues in the CDR3. In germline, CDR1 is SGHKS, CDR2 YYEKEE (reference sequence). J lost 4 bases, V lost 5 bases, and 7 bases had no gene match.

The J gene is TRBJ2-3, the V gene TRBV6-1; TRBD1 is a possible D gene (5 bases). There are 13 residues in the CDR3. Trimming removed 11 bases at V and 0 bases at J, with 12 bases between. The germline gives CDR1 MNHNS, CDR2 SASEGT. CDR3: CAAQDSSTDTQYF. In DNA, the CDR3 is TGTGCCGCCCAAGACAGTAGCACAGATACGCAGTATTTT.

This chain joins TRBV6-6 and TRBJ1-1; D may be TRBD1 (6 bases). Germline CDR1 and CDR2: MNHNY and SVGAGI (reference sequence). This CDR3 comprises 14 residues. V was cut by 5 bases and J by 4 bases, with 14 bases left in between. DNA of the CDR3: TGTGCCAGCAGTCTGGCAGGGGCGGGCACTGAAGCTTTCTTT. This translates into CASSLAGAGTEAFF.

The chain links TRBV18 to TRBJ2-3, with D hard to call. V lost 4 bases and J 4 bases, leaving 9 bases between the germline ends. Per germline, CDR1 KGHSH and CDR2 LQKENI. This CDR3 spans 13 amino acids. CDR3 coding DNA: TGTGCCAGCTCACTCGACACCTCAGATACGCAGTATTTT. Translated, it gives CASSLDTSDTQYF.